This T cell receptor beta chain derives from a study of blood T cell repertoires in COVID-19. Sequencing used immunoSEQ multiplex PCR; TCRdb keeps in-frame clones, though not all of them. The sample carries more than 110,000 clones, about 80% recorded once. CDR1 and CDR2 from the germline V gene are LNHDA and SQIVND (reference sequence). V lost 6 bases and J lost 1, with 16 bases in between. The CDR3 totals 16 residues. The TCR was taken from a woman aged 45-59 years who had recovered from COVID-19. V gene TRBV19 combines with J gene TRBJ1-5; tentative D call: TRBD1 (6 bases). The sample taken for sequencing was PBMCs or T cells enriched from blood (not recorded which). The CDR3 spells CASRFSGVQSNQPQHF. The CDR3 bases are TGTGCCAGTAGGTTTTCAGGGGTCCAGAGCAATCAGCCCCAGCATTTT.